The 14 T cell receptor beta chains reported below all come from one sample, sequenced in a study of blood T cell repertoires in COVID-19. Measured with immunoSEQ multiplex PCR; TCRdb has only the in-frame clones, and not every one. In the table there are 150,000 or so clones, around 82% of which are singletons. Sequenced: peripheral blood. These receptors all come from a man between 60 and 75 years old with active or convalescent COVID-19.

This clone was detected once. This chain joins TRBV27 and TRBJ2-1, with TRBD2 matching over 8 bases. Germline V gives CDR1 MNHEY, CDR2 SMNVEV (reference sequence). V shed 7 bases and J 0 bases; nucleotides not matched to a gene: 5. The length of the CDR3 is 15 residues. CDR3 bases: TGTGCCAGCACCCCGACTAGCGCCTCCTACAATGAGCAGTTCTTC. This translates into CASTPTSASYNEQFF.

The chain couples TRBV28 to TRBJ1-1; 7 bases are shared with TRBD1. J gave up 4 bases and V 5 bases, and 7 bases lay outside the gene matches. Per the germline V gene, CDR1 is MDHEN and CDR2 is SYDVKM. This CDR3 has 14 amino acids. The CDR3 region is CASSPPDRSTEAFF. The DNA of the CDR3 is TGTGCCAGCAGTCCACCGGACAGGAGCACTGAAGCTTTCTTT. The full variable domain, completed using reference TRBV28 and TRBJ1-1, is DVKVTQSSRYLVKRTGEKVFLECVQDMDHENMFWYRQDPGLGLRLIYFSYDVKMKEKGDIPEGYSVSREKKERFSLILESASTNQTSMYLCASSPPDRSTEAFFGQGTRLTVV.

The gene calls are TRBV2 and TRBJ1-5, with no clear D. This CDR3 is 15 amino acids long. Trimming removed 5 bases from V and 2 bases from J, with 13 bases in between. Germline CDR1 is SNHLY and CDR2 is FYNNEI. The DNA of the CDR3 is TGTGCCAGCAGTCCCGTGGGGAGAGGCAATCAGCCCCAGCATTTT. It yields the protein CASSPVGRGNQPQHF.

The chain recombines TRBV19 with TRBJ1-5, with a weak D call TRBD1 (6 bases). The CDR3 runs to 16 residues. Trimming cost V 4 bases and J 1 base, with 14 bases left between them. The germline V gene encodes CDR1 LNHDA and CDR2 SQIVND (reference sequence). The DNA of the CDR3 is TGTGCCAGTAGTACGCAGGGGTTCCTGAGCAATCAGCCCCAGCATTTT. It specifies CASSTQGFLSNQPQHF. The complete variable domain, with remaining parts taken from reference TRBV19 and TRBJ1-5, reads DGGITQSPKYLFRKEGQNVTLSCEQNLNHDAMYWYRQDPGQGLRLIYYSQIVNDFQKGDIAEGYSVSREKKESFPLTVTSAQKNPTAFYLCASSTQGFLSNQPQHFGDGTRLSIL.

This clone was picked up one time. The J gene is TRBJ2-1, the V gene TRBV4-1; D might be TRBD2 (6 bases). The germline V gene encodes CDR1 MGHRA and CDR2 YSYEKL. CDR3 length: 13 residues. Trimming stripped 1 base from V and 14 bases from J, with 15 bases between. The CDR3 is CASSQVPGGDEFF. The CDR3 DNA sequence: TGCGCCAGCAGCCAAGTTCCCGGCGGGGATGAGTTCTTC.

V is TRBV5-4 and J is TRBJ2-6, with 11 bases identical to TRBD1. There are 17 residues in the CDR3. Germline CDR1 reads SGHNT; CDR2 reads YYREEE (reference sequence). The trim removed 4 bases at V and 3 bases at J, leaving 6 bases unmatched. The chain's CDR3 is CASSIGQGARGANVLTF. The CDR3 DNA is TGTGCCAGCAGCATTGGACAGGGGGCGCGTGGGGCCAACGTCCTGACTTTC.

CDR3 sequence: CASSPRTGLEETQYF. The CDR3 coding sequence is TGTGCCAGCAGTCCCAGGACAGGGTTGGAAGAGACCCAGTACTTC. The J gene is TRBJ2-5, the V gene TRBV27, with 8 bases fitting TRBD1. The CDR3 runs 15 residues. Germline values: CDR1 MNHEY, CDR2 SMNVEV (reference sequence). With 5 bases clipped from V and 3 bases from J, the junction kept 8 bases outside the gene matches.

The V gene is TRBV11-2, the J gene TRBJ1-2; 8 bases agree with TRBD1. CDR1 is SGHAT, CDR2 FQNNGV, per germline. Germline trimming cut 5 bases from V and 4 bases from J; bases unmatched to any gene: 12. This CDR3 has 16 amino acids. The CDR3: CASSVTAGTGGYGYTF. CDR3 DNA sequence: TGTGCCAGCAGCGTAACCGCCGGGACAGGCGGCTATGGCTACACCTTC.

The chain is built from TRBV10-3 and TRBJ2-2, with D tentatively TRBD2 (5 bases). The CDR3 has 14 amino acids. Germline V gives CDR1 ENHRY, CDR2 SYGVKD. Trimming took off 6 bases at V and 0 bases at J, with 8 bases between the two ends. CDR3 amino acids: CAIRSGSNTGELFF. The CDR3 DNA follows: TGTGCCATCAGGAGCGGTTCGAACACCGGGGAGCTGTTTTTT.

This rearrangement joins TRBV3-1 (or the pseudogene TRBV3-2) to TRBJ1-4; D not resolved. This CDR3 region has 13 residues. The germline V and J ends were trimmed by 7 bases and 0 bases, with 6 bases remaining between them. From germline, CDR1 is LGHDT and CDR2 YNNKEL (reference sequence). The CDR3 loop reads CASKGATNEKLFF. CDR3 bases: TGTGCCAGCAAAGGAGCAACTAATGAAAAACTGTTTTTT.

This clone was recorded a few times. The genes are TRBV5-1 and TRBJ2-6; the D is unclear. The ends were cut back, 1 base at V and 0 bases at J, with 5 bases in the middle. Looked up from germline, CDR1 is SGHRS and CDR2 is YFSETQ. The length of the CDR3 is 15 residues. This CDR3 reads CASSLTASGANVLTF. The CDR3 DNA reads as TGCGCCAGCAGCTTGACAGCCTCTGGGGCCAACGTCCTGACTTTC.

This clone was observed once. V is TRBV4-2 and J is TRBJ2-3, with TRBD1 matching over 7 bases. Germline V gene data show CDR1 as LGHNA and CDR2 as YNFKEQ. V was clipped by 3 bases and J by 2 bases; unmatched bases: 2. The CDR3 extends over 14 amino acids. This CDR3 reads CASSQGQHTDTQYF. CDR3 DNA sequence: TGTGCCAGCAGCCAGGGACAGCACACAGATACGCAGTATTTT.

This chain links TRBV19 with TRBJ2-3; 14 nucleotides match TRBD2. The CDR3 loop spans 16 amino acids. Germline trimming cut 7 bases from V and 5 bases from J; bases unmatched to any gene: 8. The germline V gene encodes CDR1 LNHDA and CDR2 SQIVND (reference sequence). Here the CDR3 DNA reads TGTGCCAGTATGGGACTGGGACTAGCGGGAGTAGATACGCAGTATTTT. As protein: CASMGLGLAGVDTQYF. Looking up the rest from reference TRBV19 and TRBJ2-3 gives the full variable domain: DGGITQSPKYLFRKEGQNVTLSCEQNLNHDAMYWYRQDPGQGLRLIYYSQIVNDFQKGDIAEGYSVSREKKESFPLTVTSAQKNPTAFYLCASMGLGLAGVDTQYFGPGTRLTVL.

This clone has just a few counts. Other DNA sequences in the same sample also yield this CDR3. J is TRBJ2-5 and V is TRBV10-1; 7 positions agree with TRBD1. Germline trimming cut 4 bases from V and 3 bases from J; bases unmatched to any gene: 2. Germline V gives CDR1 WNHNN, CDR2 SYGVQD (reference sequence). This CDR3 contains 13 residues. DNA of the CDR3: TGCGCCAGCAGTGGTGACAGGGAAGAGACCCAGTACTTC. Its protein is CASSGDREETQYF.